This T cell receptor beta chain was sequenced in a study of T cell responses to AZD1222 COVID-19 vaccine. Study observations and caveats: With dominance at 160-218 and 743-854, vaccine-associated CD4 TCRs spanned spike. Most donors were white British and more were female, and clonal diversity was possibly underestimated. Reports say nearly half of spike-specific TCRs go after unmutated variant regions.

Points on this clone: Its specificity is unknown.

Produced via immunoSEQ multiplex PCR; TCRdb's table is partial and in-frame only. The sample includes about 130,000 clones, 90% to 95% seen only once; the top ten take 6.5% to 8%. V was clipped by 5 bases and J by 5 bases; unmatched bases: 9. Germline V gives CDR1 PRHDT, CDR2 FYEKMQ (reference sequence). This CDR3 is built from 15 residues. The sample consisted of peripheral blood, taken 28 days after the second AZD1222 dose. V usage is TRBV13 and J usage is TRBJ2-7, with 10 positions matching TRBD2. This receptor was taken from an adult who received the AZD1222 COVID-19 vaccine. The CDR3 DNA reads TGTGCCAGCAGCCTCACTAGCGGGATTAGGCACGAGCAGTACTTC. Residues: CASSLTSGIRHEQYF.